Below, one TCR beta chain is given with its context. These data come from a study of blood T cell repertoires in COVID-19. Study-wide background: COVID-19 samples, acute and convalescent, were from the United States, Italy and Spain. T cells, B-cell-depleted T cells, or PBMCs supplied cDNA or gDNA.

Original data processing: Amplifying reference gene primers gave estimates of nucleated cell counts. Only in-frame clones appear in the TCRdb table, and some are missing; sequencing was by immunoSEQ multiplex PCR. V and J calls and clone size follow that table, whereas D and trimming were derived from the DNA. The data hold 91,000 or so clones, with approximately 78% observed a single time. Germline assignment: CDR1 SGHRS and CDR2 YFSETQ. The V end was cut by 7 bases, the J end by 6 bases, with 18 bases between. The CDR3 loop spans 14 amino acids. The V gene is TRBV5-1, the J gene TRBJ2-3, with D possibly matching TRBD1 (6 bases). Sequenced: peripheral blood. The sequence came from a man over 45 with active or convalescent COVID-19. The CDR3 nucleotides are TGCGCCAGCTTGGTCTCCTGGGACACGGATACGCAGTATTTT. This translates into CASLVSWDTDTQYF.